The source of this T cell receptor beta chain is a study of cytomegalovirus exposure and HLA in healthy donors. The overall study: There were tens of millions of unique TCRs (from HLA-typed donors) in an early data release.

General observations from the study: In presence/absence analyses, roughly uniform sequencing depth across donors was assumed.

The PCR used 60 Vbeta and 13 Jbeta primers. Clones were read by immunoSEQ multiplex PCR, and TCRdb kept only the in-frame ones, dropping some. Among under 300,000 clones, under 80% were seen once, and the ten largest hold under 2.5%. Germline CDR1 reads SNHLY; CDR2 reads FYNNEI. J was trimmed by 10 bases and V by 5 bases; bases with no gene match: 9. The CDR3 has 15 residues. This clone was seen once. Its cognate antigen is unknown. The sequence was obtained from a female donor in good health and CMV-seronegative. The genes are TRBV2 and TRBJ1-6, with 9 nucleotides matching TRBD1. Sequenced sample: PBMCs. CDR3 residues: CASSWGQGSGSPLHF. In nucleotides, the CDR3 is TGTGCCAGCAGTTGGGGACAGGGATCGGGATCACCCCTCCACTTT.